This T cell receptor beta chain comes out of a study of CD8 T cells in ankylosing spondylitis. Study-level points and caveats: The disease-linked clones had a CD8+ phenotype and low blood frequencies. A motif in TCR beta, a set of 8 or 9 highly homologous variants, appeared characteristic of ankylosing spondylitis blood. Matched synovial fluid from ankylosing spondylitis patients was reported to be enriched for disease-linked clones.

Quantitative 5'-RACE with molecular barcodes produced the TCR beta libraries. TCRdb re-called the 5' RACE reads through MiXCR, storing one row per CDR3 protein. Here the sample spans 380,000 or so distinct CDR3 sequences, roughly 22% being singletons. This clonotype was counted a few times. The antigen is unknown. Germline V gene lookup returns CDR1 LGHDT and CDR2 YNNKEL (reference sequence). The CDR3 spans 12 residues. V shed 4 bases, J shed 13 bases, and the junction held 6 bases outside the gene matches. The sequence came from a male donor with ankylosing spondylitis or in good health (not recorded which). Material for sequencing was blood, either unsorted or a sorted T cell fraction (not recorded which). The V and J genes are TRBV3-1 and TRBJ2-2; 7 nucleotides align to TRBD2. CDR3 amino acids: CASSLTSRWLFF. CDR3 nucleotides: TGTGCCAGCAGCCTGACTAGCCGGTGGCTGTTTTTT.